The 10 T cell receptor beta chains given below trace back to one sample, sequenced in a study of identical twins. TCRdb re-called the 5' RACE reads with MiXCR, one entry per CDR3 protein. The repertoire holds some 630,000 distinct CDR3 sequences, with under 8.5% as singletons. A further study also used this sample, focusing on yellow fever vaccine responses in identical twins.

What was sequenced was PBMCs. The receptors here all came from a woman in her late teens or twenties in good health.

This clonotype appeared many times. The chain combines TRBV20-1 with TRBJ2-3; D is unclear. Germline loops: CDR1 DFQATT, CDR2 SNEGSKA (reference sequence). The CDR3 has 15 amino acids. Trimming removed 1 base at V and 1 base at J, with 12 bases between. The CDR3 DNA is TGCAGTGCTAGAGCCACCCCAGGAGGCACAGATACGCAGTATTTT. The encoded protein is CSARATPGGTDTQYF.

The rearrangement uses TRBV12-3 or TRBV12-4 and TRBJ2-3; weak D call: TRBD1 (5 bases). Trimming removed 5 bases from V and 9 bases from J, with 12 bases in between. The CDR3 extends over 12 amino acids. The CDR3: CASSHQKGTQYF. The DNA for the CDR3 is TGTGCCAGCAGTCATCAAAAGGGGACGCAGTATTTT.

The V gene is TRBV5-5, the J gene TRBJ2-7, with D perhaps TRBD1 (5 bases). CDR3 size: 14 residues. Trimming left V 3 bases short and J 1 base short, with 11 bases between. CDR1 SGHKS and CDR2 YYEKEE come from the germline V gene (reference sequence). The CDR3 DNA sequence: TGTGCCAGCAGCTACCAACAGGCTTCCTACGAGCAGTACTTC. Translation gives CASSYQQASYEQYF.

This rearrangement joins TRBV6-1 to TRBJ1-1; 9 nucleotides align to TRBD1. Germline CDR1 and CDR2: MNHNS and SASEGT. The CDR3 extends over 14 amino acids. J was trimmed by 4 bases and V by 1 base; bases with no gene match: 1. The CDR3 nucleotides read TGTGCCAGCAGTGAAGAACAGGGGGCCACTGAAGCTTTCTTT. Translating gives CASSEEQGATEAFF.

V is TRBV2 and J is TRBJ2-2; D is unclear. V gave up 2 bases and J gave up 9 bases, with 13 bases separating them. The CDR3 contains 14 residues. The germline V gene encodes CDR1 SNHLY and CDR2 FYNNEI. DNA for the CDR3: TGTGCCAGCAGTGAACCCGGACCCAACTGGGAGCTGTTTTTT. This codes for CASSEPGPNWELFF.

The CDR3, as DNA: TGTGCCAGCAGTGAATCGGGGTATAGCACCTTC. This codes for CASSESGYSTF. The rearrangement links TRBV25-1 to TRBJ1-2; unclear D gene. V was pared by 1 base and J by 13 bases, with 10 bases between. The CDR3 is made up of 11 amino acids. Germline V gene lookup returns CDR1 MGHDK and CDR2 SYGVNS.

This clonotype has ten or more counts. The chain combines TRBV7-2 with TRBJ2-3; D not certain. This CDR3 contains 15 residues. Germline values: CDR1 SGHTA, CDR2 FQGNSA. V was trimmed by 4 bases and J by 5 bases, leaving 16 bases between them. In DNA form, the CDR3 reads TGTGCCAGCAGCTCAATGGGCCGGAGCGTAGATACGCAGTATTTT. Protein sequence: CASSSMGRSVDTQYF.

Only a few counts were recorded for this clonotype. The V call is TRBV27, the J call TRBJ1-4, with a weak D call TRBD1 (6 bases). Germline assignment: CDR1 MNHEY and CDR2 SMNVEV (reference sequence). The CDR3 is 16 amino acids. The V gene lost 5 bases and the J gene lost 2 bases, with 15 bases spanning the gap. The DNA of the CDR3 is TGTGCCAGCAGTCAGGGGATTGCTGTTACTAATGAAAAACTGTTTTTT. Protein product: CASSQGIAVTNEKLFF.

This clonotype has only a few counts. The rearrangement links TRBV25-1 to TRBJ2-7; unclear D gene. This CDR3 has 11 residues. V lost 5 bases and J 10 bases, leaving 12 bases between the germline ends. From germline, CDR1 is MGHDK and CDR2 SYGVNS. The CDR3 DNA follows: TGTGCCAGCAGTTCCTTTAGTGGACAGTACTTC. Its translation: CASSSFSGQYF.

The V and J genes are TRBV12-3 or TRBV12-4 and TRBJ1-5; no firm D call. The CDR3 has 15 amino acids. The V gene lost 8 bases and the J gene lost 0 bases, with 14 bases spanning the gap. CDR3 amino acids: CASDKEGGSNQPQHF. CDR3 DNA: TGTGCCAGCGACAAGGAAGGTGGTAGCAATCAGCCCCAGCATTTT.